One sample yielded the 2 T cell receptor beta chains listed below, sequenced in a study of blood T cell repertoires in COVID-19. Profiled with immunoSEQ multiplex PCR; TCRdb holds only in-frame clones, not every one. The sample yields about 110,000 clones, about 93% seen once. The sample comprised peripheral blood. These receptors came from a woman under 40 with acute or convalescent COVID-19.

This rearrangement joins TRBV7-6 to TRBJ2-1, with TRBD2 identical over 8 bases. V shed 6 bases, J shed 2 bases, and the junction held 6 bases outside the gene matches. Germline V lookup: CDR1 SGHVS, CDR2 FNYEAQ. The CDR3 is 15 residues long. The DNA of the CDR3 is TGTGCCAGCAGTCAGCGGGAGTTCCCCTACAATGAGCAGTTCTTC. This encodes CASSQREFPYNEQFF. The variable domain in full, with the rest retrieved from reference TRBV7-6 and TRBJ2-1, is GAGVSQSPRYKVTKRGQDVALRCDPISGHVSLYWYRQALGQGPEFLTYFNYEAQQDKSGLPNDRFSAERPEGSISTLTIQRTEQRDSAMYRCASSQREFPYNEQFFGPGTRLTVL.

This chain connects TRBV3-1 (or the pseudogene TRBV3-2) to TRBJ1-2; TRBD1 agrees at 10 bases. The CDR3 has 13 amino acids. Germline CDR1 reads LGHDT; CDR2 reads YNNKEL (reference sequence). The J segment lost 7 bases and the V segment lost 3 bases, leaving 2 bases of the junction unmatched. The CDR3 loop is CASSQTGGTGYTF. DNA of the CDR3: TGTGCCAGCAGCCAGACAGGGGGCACTGGCTACACCTTC.